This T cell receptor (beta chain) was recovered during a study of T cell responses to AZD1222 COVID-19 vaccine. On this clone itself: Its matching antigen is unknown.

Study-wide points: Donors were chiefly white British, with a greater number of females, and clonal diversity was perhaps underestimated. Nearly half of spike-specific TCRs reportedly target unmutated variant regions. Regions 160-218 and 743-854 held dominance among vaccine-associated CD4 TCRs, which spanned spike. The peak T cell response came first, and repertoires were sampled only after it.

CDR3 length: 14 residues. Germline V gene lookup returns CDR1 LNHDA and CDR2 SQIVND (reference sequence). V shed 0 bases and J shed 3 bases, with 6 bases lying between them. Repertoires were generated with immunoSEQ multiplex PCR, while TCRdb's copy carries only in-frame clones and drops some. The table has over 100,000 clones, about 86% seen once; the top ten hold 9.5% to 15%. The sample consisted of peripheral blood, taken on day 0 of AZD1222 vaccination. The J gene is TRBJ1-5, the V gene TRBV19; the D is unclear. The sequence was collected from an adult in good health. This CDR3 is CASSIDGYNQPQHF. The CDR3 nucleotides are TGTGCCAGTAGTATAGACGGATACAATCAGCCCCAGCATTTT.